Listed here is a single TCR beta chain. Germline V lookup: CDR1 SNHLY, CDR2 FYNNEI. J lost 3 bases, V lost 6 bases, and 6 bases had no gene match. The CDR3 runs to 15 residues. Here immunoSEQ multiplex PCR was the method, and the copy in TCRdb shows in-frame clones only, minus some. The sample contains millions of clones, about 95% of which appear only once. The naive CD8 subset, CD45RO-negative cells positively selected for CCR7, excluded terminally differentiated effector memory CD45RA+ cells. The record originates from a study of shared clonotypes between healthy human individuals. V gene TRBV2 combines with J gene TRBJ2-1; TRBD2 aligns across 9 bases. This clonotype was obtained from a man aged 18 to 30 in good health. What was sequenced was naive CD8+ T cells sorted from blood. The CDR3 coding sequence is TGTGCCAGCAGCGAGACTAGCGGAATCTACAATGAGCAGTTCTTC. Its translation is CASSETSGIYNEQFF.